This entry is about one TCR beta chain. This clone's antigen is unknown. The record has no base qualities; no much larger clone is one base away. The data were taken from a study of cytomegalovirus exposure and HLA in healthy donors (TCRdb year 2017). About the full investigation: According to a later analysis, the roughly 130 validation repertoires were produced on the same platform as the 680 or so repertoires of the first cohort. The study aimed to test whether cataloging public T cell receptors could reveal signatures of past pathogen exposure. To predict cytomegalovirus infection status, the study brought together high-throughput TCR immunosequencing, statistical association of individual TCRs with disease status, and machine learning. Besides the first cohort of roughly 700 subjects, a separate validation cohort made up of around 120 different subjects was used.

Donors formed part of the validation cohort, which comprised some 120 subjects and was distinct from the first cohort of several hundred subjects. Overall study outcomes, separate from this receptor: Most TCR sequences were seen in very few donors, while some public TCRs were found in many individuals. A total of 164 TCR beta chains were listed by the study as associated with cytomegalovirus. The classifier was reported to diagnose cytomegalovirus status with high specificity and sensitivity in both the original and validation cohorts. The validation cohort had no HLA typing available for a later analysis, so co-occurrence within that cohort was assessed over all 120 repertoires. In a later analysis, TCRs clustered in the first cohort were found to also tend to co-occur in the roughly 120 validation repertoires, with 90% to 95% of cluster scores above 0. In vitro tests confirmed that a few of the cytomegalovirus-associated TCR beta chains recognize cytomegalovirus antigens. According to the authors, the approach could potentially be generalized to other disease states and immunological phenotypes.

Reading from cysteine to phenylalanine, the CDR3 counts 14 amino acids. Only the CDR3 portion is preserved as DNA: 42 bases, with reading frame beginning at the first base. According to the germline V gene (reference sequence), CDR1 reads SEHNR and CDR2 reads FQNEAQ. V has 1 base trimmed and J has 11 bases trimmed; junction bases matching no gene number 9. Libraries were prepared through the immunoSEQ multiplex PCR assay. In the paper's pipeline: A statistical classification framework was developed to diagnose cytomegalovirus status using the catalog of TCR beta chain sequences. Here the immuneACCESS table is served through TCRdb, limited to in-frame sequences with V and J called. Missing clones are a known gap in these copies; in checked studies unresolved V genes cover under half, and the rest lacks a known reason. From that table come the V and J calls and clone size; the DNA was used to work out D and trimming. The sample table contains roughly 56,000 clones; only one count was recorded for 85% to 95% of them. In total, the top ten clones hold about 2.1% of the sample.

The chain is assembled from TRBV7-9 and TRBJ1-1, and 8 junction bases match TRBD1. Material: PBMCs. This clonotype was sampled from a man aged 18 to 35 in good health and CMV-seronegative. Here the CDR3 is given as CASSLGTGSPSAFF. The DNA reads as follows: TGTGCCAGCAGCTTAGGGACAGGGTCGCCCTCGGCTTTCTTT. Supplemented by the reference TRBV7-9 and TRBJ1-1 proteins around the CDR3, the complete variable domain is DTGVSQNPRHKITKRGQNVTFRCDPISEHNRLYWYRQTLGQGPEFLTYFQNEAQLEKSRLLSDRFSAERPKGSFSTLEIQRTEQGDSAMYLCASSLGTGSPSAFFGQGTRLTVV.